This TCR beta chain was recorded in a study of cytomegalovirus exposure and HLA in healthy donors. This CDR3 has 14 residues. V lost 4 bases and J lost 4, with 11 bases in between. Per germline, CDR1 SGHNT and CDR2 YYREEE (reference sequence). 60 Vbeta and 13 Jbeta primers were used in PCR. The assay was immunoSEQ multiplex PCR, and TCRdb's table has in-frame clones only and misses some. The sample consists of over 130,000 clones, around 75% of them appearing once. Sequencing used PBMCs. This chain links TRBV5-4 with TRBJ2-2, with D possibly TRBD1 on 6 matching bases. The TCR was taken from a woman aged 25 to 39 in good health and CMV-seronegative. CDR3 amino acids: CASSHGQSTGELFF. As DNA, the CDR3 is TGTGCCAGCAGCCACGGACAGAGCACCGGGGAGCTGTTTTTT.